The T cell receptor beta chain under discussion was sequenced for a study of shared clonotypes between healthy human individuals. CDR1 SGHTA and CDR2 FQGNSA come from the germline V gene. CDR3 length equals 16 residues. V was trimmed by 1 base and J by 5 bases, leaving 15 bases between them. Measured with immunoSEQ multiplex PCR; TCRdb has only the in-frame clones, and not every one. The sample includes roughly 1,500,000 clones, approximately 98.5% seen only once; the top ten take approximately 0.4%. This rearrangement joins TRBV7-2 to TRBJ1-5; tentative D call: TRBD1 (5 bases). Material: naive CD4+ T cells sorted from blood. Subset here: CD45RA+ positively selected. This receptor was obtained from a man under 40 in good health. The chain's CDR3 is CASSLVGAGGDQPQHF. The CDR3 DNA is TGTGCCAGCAGCTTAGTCGGGGCGGGAGGGGATCAGCCCCAGCATTTT.